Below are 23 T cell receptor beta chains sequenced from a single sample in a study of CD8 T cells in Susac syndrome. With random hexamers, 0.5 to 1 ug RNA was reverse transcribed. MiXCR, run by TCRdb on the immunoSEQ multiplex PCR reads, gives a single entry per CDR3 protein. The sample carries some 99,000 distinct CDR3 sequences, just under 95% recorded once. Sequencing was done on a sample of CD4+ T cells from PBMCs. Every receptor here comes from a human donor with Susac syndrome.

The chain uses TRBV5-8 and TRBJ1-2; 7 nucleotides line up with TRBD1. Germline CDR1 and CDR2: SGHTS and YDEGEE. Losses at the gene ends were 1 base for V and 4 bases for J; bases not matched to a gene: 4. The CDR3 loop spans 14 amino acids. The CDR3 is CASSLTGVFYGYTF. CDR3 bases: TGTGCCAGCAGCTTGACAGGGGTTTTCTATGGCTACACCTTC.

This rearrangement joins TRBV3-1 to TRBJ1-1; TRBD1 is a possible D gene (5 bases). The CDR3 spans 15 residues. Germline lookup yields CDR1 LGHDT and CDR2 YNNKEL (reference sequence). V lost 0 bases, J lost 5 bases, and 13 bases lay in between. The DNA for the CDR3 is TGTGCCAGCAGCCAAGAGGGGCGGGTTGGAACTGAAGCTTTCTTT. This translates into CASSQEGRVGTEAFF.

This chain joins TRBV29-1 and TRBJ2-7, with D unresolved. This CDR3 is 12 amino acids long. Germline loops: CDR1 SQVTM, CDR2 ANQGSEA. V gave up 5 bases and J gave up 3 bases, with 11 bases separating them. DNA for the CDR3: TGCAGCGTTTCCAGCAACGGCTACGAGCAGTACTTC. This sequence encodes CSVSSNGYEQYF.

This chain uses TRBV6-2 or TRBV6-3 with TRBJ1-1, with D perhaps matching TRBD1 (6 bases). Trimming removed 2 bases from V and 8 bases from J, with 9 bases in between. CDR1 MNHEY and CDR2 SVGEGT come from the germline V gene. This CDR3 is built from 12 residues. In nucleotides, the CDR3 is TGTGCCAGCAGTTACCTTGGGACAGAAGCTTTCTTT. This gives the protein CASSYLGTEAFF.

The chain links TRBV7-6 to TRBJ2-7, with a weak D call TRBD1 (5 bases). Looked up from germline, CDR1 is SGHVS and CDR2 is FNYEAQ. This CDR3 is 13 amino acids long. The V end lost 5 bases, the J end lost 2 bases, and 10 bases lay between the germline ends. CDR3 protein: CASSQGRTYEQYF. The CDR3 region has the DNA TGTGCCAGCAGCCAGGGTAGGACCTACGAGCAGTACTTC.

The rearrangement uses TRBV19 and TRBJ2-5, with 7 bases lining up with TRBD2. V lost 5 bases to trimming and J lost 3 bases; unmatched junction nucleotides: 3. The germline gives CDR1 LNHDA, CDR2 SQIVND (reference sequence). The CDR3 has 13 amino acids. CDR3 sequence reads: CASSPGLEETQYF. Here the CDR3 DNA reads TGTGCCAGTAGTCCTGGACTAGAAGAGACCCAGTACTTC.

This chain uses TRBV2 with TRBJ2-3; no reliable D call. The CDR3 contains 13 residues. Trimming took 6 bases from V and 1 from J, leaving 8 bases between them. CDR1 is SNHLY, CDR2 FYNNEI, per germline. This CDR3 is CASSDDRTDTQYF. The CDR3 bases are TGTGCCAGCAGCGATGACCGCACAGATACGCAGTATTTT.

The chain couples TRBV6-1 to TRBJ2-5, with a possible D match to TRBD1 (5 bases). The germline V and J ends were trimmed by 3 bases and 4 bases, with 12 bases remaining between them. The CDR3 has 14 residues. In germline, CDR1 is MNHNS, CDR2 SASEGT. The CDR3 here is CASSDFGARETQYF. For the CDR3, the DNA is TGTGCCAGCAGTGACTTTGGGGCTAGAGAGACCCAGTACTTC.

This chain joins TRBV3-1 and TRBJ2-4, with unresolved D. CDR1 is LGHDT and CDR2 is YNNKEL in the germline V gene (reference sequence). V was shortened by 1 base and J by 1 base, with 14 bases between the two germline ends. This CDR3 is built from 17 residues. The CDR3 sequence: CASSQGPNVWAKNIQYF. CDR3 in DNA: TGTGCCAGCAGCCAAGGACCCAACGTTTGGGCCAAAAACATTCAGTACTTC.

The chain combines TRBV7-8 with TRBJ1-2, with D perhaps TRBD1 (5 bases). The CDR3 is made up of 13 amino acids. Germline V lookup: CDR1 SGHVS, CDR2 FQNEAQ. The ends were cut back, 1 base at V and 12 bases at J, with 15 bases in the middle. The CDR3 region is CASSLVDQGGHTF. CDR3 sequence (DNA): TGTGCCAGCAGCTTAGTCGATCAGGGCGGGCACACCTTC.

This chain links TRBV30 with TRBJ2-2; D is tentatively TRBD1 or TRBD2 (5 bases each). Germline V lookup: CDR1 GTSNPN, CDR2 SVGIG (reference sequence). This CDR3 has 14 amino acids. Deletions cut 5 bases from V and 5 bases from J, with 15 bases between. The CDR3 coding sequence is TGTGCCTGGGCCCGGGGATCAGGGACCGGGGAGCTGTTTTTT. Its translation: CAWARGSGTGELFF.

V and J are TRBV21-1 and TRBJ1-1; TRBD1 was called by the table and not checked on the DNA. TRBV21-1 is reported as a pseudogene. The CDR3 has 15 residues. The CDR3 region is CASILLSGGNTEAFF. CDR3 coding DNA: TGTGCCAGCATCTTACTCTCAGGGGGCAACACTGAAGCTTTCTTT.

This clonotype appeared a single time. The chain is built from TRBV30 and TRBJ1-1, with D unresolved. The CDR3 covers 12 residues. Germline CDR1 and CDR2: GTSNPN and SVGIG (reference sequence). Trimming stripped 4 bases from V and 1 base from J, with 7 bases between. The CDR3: CAWTHWNTEAFF. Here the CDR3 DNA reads TGTGCCTGGACTCACTGGAACACTGAAGCTTTCTTT.

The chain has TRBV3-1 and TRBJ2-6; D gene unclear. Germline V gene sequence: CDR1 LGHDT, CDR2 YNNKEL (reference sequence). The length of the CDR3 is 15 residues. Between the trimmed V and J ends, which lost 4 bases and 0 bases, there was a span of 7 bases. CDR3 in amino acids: CASSRTRSGANVLTF. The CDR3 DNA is TGTGCCAGCAGCCGGACCCGCTCTGGGGCCAACGTCCTGACTTTC. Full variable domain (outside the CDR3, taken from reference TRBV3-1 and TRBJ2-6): DTAVSQTPKYLVTQMGNDKSIKCEQNLGHDTMYWYKQDSKKFLKIMFSYNNKELIINETVPNRFSPKSPDKAHLNLHINSLELGDSAVYFCASSRTRSGANVLTFGAGSRLTVL.

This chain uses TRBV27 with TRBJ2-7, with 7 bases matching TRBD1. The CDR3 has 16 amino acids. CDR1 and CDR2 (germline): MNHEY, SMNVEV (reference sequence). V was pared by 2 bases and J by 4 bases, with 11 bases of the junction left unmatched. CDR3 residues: CASSLARQGRLYEQYF. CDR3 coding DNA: TGTGCCAGCAGTTTAGCTAGACAGGGACGATTGTACGAGCAGTACTTC.

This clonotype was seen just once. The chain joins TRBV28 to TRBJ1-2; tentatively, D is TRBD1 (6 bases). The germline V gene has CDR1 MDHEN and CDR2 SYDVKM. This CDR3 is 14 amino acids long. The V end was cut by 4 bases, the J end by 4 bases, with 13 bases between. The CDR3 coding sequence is TGTGCCAGCAGTTGGATGGGGGCTGCCTATGGCTACACCTTC. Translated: CASSWMGAAYGYTF.

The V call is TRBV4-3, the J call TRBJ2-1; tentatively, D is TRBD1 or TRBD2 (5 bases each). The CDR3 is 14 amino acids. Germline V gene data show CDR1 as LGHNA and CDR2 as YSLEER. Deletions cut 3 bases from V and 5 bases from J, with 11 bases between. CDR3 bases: TGCGCCAGCAGCCACGTGGGACCTAACAATGAGCAGTTCTTC. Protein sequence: CASSHVGPNNEQFF.

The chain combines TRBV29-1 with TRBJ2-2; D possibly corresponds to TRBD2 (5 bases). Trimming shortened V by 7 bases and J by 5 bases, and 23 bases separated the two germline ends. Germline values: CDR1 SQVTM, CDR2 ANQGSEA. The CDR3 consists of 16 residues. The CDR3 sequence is CSASGKSPRRTGELFF. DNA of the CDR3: TGCAGCGCCTCCGGGAAAAGTCCCCGAAGGACCGGGGAGCTGTTTTTT.

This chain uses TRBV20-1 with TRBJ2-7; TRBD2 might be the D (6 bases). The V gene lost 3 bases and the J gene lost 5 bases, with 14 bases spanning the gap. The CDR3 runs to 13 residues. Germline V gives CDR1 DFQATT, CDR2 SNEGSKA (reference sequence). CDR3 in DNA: TGCAGTGCTAGTAGGCGGGGCCGGGACGAGCAGTACTTC. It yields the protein CSASRRGRDEQYF.

The CDR3 DNA sequence: TGTGCCAGCAGCTTAGGAAGTGGCAGAGACTATGGCTACACCTTC. Amino acid sequence: CASSLGSGRDYGYTF. V and J are TRBV7-9 and TRBJ1-2; D remains ambiguous. V was trimmed by 1 base and J by 3 bases, leaving 12 bases between them. The germline gives CDR1 SEHNR, CDR2 FQNEAQ (reference sequence). The CDR3 spans 15 residues.

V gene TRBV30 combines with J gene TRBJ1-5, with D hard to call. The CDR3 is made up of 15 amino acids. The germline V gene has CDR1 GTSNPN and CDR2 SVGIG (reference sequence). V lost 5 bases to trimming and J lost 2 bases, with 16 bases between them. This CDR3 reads CAWDIGRGGNQPQHF. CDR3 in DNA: TGTGCCTGGGACATCGGGCGCGGGGGCAATCAGCCCCAGCATTTT.

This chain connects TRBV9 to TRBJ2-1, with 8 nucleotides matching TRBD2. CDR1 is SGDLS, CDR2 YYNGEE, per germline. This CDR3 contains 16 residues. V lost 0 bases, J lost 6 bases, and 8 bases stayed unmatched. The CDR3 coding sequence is TGTGCCAGCAGCGTAGCTGGACGGGGGGGTCTCAATGAGCAGTTCTTC. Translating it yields CASSVAGRGGLNEQFF.

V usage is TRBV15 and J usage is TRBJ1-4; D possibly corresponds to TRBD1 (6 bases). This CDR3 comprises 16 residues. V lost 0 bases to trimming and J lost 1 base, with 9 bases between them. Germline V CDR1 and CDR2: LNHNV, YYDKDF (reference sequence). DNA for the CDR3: TGTGCCACCAGCAGAGATCTCAGGGGAACTAATGAAAAACTGTTTTTT. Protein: CATSRDLRGTNEKLFF.